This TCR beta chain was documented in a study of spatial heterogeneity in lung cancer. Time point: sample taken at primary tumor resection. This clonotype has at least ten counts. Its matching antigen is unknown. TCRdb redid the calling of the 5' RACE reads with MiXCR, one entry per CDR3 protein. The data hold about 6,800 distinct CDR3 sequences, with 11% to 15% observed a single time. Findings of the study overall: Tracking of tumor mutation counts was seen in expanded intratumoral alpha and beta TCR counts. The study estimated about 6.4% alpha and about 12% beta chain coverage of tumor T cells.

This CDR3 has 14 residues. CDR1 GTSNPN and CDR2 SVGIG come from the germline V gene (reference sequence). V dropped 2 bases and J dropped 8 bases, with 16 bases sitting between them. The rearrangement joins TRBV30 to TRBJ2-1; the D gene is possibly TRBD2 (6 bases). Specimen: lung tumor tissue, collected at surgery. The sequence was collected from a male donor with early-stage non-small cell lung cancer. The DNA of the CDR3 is TGTGCCTGGAGTACCGGGAGCTACGTGGATGAGCAGTTCTTC. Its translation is CAWSTGSYVDEQFF. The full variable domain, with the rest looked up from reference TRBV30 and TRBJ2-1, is SQTIHQWPATLVQPVGSPLSLECTVEGTSNPNLYWYRQAAGRGLQLLFYSVGIGQISSEVPQNLSASRPQDRQFILSSKKLLLSDSGFYLCAWSTGSYVDEQFFGPGTRLTVL.